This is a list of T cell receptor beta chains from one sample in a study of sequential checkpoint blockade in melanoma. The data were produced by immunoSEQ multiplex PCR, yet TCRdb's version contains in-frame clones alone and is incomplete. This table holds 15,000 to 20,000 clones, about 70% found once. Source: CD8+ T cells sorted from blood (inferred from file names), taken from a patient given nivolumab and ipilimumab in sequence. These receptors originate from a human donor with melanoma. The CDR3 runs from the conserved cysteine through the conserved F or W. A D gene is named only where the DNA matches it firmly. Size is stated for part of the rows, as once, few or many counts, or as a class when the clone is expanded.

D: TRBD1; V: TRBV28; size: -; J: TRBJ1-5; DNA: TGTGCCAGCAGTCTGTTTACAGGGGCCGGGCAGCCCCAGCATTTT; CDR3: CASSLFTGAGQPQHF
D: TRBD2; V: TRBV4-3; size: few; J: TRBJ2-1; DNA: TGCGCCAGCAGCCAACAGGGACGGCCGGGAGGGCCCCACAATGAGCAGTTCTTC; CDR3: CASSQQGRPGGPHNEQFF
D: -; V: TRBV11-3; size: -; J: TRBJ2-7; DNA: TGTGCCAGCAGCTTAGGGGGCCCCGAGCAGTACTTC; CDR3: CASSLGGPEQYF
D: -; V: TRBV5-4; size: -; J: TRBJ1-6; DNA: TGTGCCAGCAGCACTCCAGGGGATAATAATTCACCCCTCCACTTT; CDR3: CASSTPGDNNSPLHF
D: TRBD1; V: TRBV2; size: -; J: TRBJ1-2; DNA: TGTGCCAGCACTAGACCTATGACAGGGAATCATGGCTACACCTTC; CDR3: CASTRPMTGNHGYTF
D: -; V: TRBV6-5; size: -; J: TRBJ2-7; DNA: TGTGCCAGCAGTTACGTTGCGGCAGGGGAGCAGTACTTC; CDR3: CASSYVAAGEQYF
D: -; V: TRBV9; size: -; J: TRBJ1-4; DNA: TGTGCCAGCAGCGCGAGAACTGGGGAGACTAATGAAAAACTGTTTTTT; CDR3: CASSARTGETNEKLFF
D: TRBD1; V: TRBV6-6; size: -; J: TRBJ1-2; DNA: TGTGCCAGCAGTACATTCGGGACAGGGATCCCCTATGGCTACACCTTC; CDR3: CASSTFGTGIPYGYTF
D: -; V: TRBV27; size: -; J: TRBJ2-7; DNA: TGTGCCGTACAAGCAGGGCCCTACGAGCAGTACTTC; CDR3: CAVQAGPYEQYF
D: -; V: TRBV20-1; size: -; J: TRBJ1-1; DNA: TGCAGTGCTAGAGTTAGTCATGAAGCTTTCTTT; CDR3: CSARVSHEAFF
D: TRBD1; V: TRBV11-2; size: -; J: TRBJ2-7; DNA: TGTGCCAGCAGCTCGGGACAGGGCGGCGAGCAGTACTTC; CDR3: CASSSGQGGEQYF
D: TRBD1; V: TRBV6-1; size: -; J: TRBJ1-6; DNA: TGTACGCTGGGGGGACAGACTGATAATTCACCCCTCCACTTT; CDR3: CTLGGQTDNSPLHF
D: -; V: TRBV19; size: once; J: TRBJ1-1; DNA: TGTGCCAGTAGTATCGATCCGGTGAACACTGAAGCTTTCTTT; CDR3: CASSIDPVNTEAFF
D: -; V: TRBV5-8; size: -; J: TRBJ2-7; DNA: TGTGCCAGCAGCGAGGGTTTCTCCTACGAGCAGTACTTC; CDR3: CASSEGFSYEQYF
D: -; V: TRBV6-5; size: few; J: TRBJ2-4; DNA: TGTGCCAGCAGTTACGCCCAGGGAAATAACATTCAGTACTTC; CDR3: CASSYAQGNNIQYF
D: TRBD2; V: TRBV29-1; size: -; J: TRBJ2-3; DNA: TGCAGCGTTGAAGCTCTCCTAGCGGGTAGCACAGATACGCAGTATTTT; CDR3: CSVEALLAGSTDTQYF
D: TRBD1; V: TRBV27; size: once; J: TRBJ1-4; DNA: TGTGCCAGCGGACGACAGGGAACAAATGAAAAACTGTTTTTT; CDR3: CASGRQGTNEKLFF
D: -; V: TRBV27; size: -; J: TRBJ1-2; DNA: TGTGCCAGCAGTTCCCCAAGGTTAAGGAGCACCGACCTATCTGGCTACACCTTC; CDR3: CASSSPRLRSTDLSGYTF
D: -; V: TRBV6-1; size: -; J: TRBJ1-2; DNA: TGTGCCAGCAGTGAAATTGGGCAGGGGATCGTTGGCTACACCTTC; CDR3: CASSEIGQGIVGYTF